The sequence of this T cell receptor beta chain was determined in a study of blood T cells in healthy people across ages. The authors ran a second PCR of about 6 to 11 cycles using a sample-barcoded 5' primer and a J-beta primer mix. TCRdb ran MiXCR on the 5' RACE reads and lists one entry per CDR3 protein. Among roughly 730,000 distinct CDR3 sequences listed, 45% to 70% were seen once. Study-level results: Higher diversity, along with more naive CD4+ cells, distinguished long-lived donors from aged donors.

As for this clonotype: The antigen remains undetermined.

V was shortened by 0 bases and J by 6 bases, with 3 bases between the two germline ends. The CDR3 length is 12 residues. Germline V gives CDR1 LGHDT, CDR2 YNNKEL (reference sequence). This clonotype was obtained from a man aged 40-50 years in good health. The chain uses TRBV3-1 and TRBJ1-5, with D uncertain. Sequenced input: blood. The CDR3 DNA reads as TGTGCCAGCAGCCAAGAGGGTCAGCCCCAGCATTTT. Amino acids: CASSQEGQPQHF.